The 31 T cell receptor beta chains below come from one sample, sequenced in a study of technical replicates of blood from several donors. The table came from immunoSEQ multiplex PCR; TCRdb's copy has only in-frame clones and leaves some out. The sample carries tens of thousands of clones, 89% recorded once. Sequencing input: T cells isolated from PBMCs. Every receptor here comes from a human donor in good health.

The chain carries TRBV30 and TRBJ1-1; D may be TRBD1 (6 bases). In germline, CDR1 is GTSNPN, CDR2 SVGIG (reference sequence). The CDR3 length is 16 residues. Trimming left V 0 bases short and J 1 base short, with 15 bases between. CDR3: CAWSVLSRGGNTEAFF. The CDR3 nucleotides read TGTGCCTGGAGTGTACTCTCCCGAGGGGGGAACACTGAAGCTTTCTTT. The whole variable domain, remainder taken from reference TRBV30 and TRBJ1-1, is SQTIHQWPATLVQPVGSPLSLECTVEGTSNPNLYWYRQAAGRGLQLLFYSVGIGQISSEVPQNLSASRPQDRQFILSSKKLLLSDSGFYLCAWSVLSRGGNTEAFFGQGTRLTVV.

The chain couples TRBV28 to TRBJ2-5; 10 bases are shared with TRBD1. V lost 2 bases, J lost 5 bases, and 5 bases stayed unmatched. CDR3 length equals 15 residues. The germline gives CDR1 MDHEN, CDR2 SYDVKM. The chain's CDR3 is CASSLRDRGPETQYF. The CDR3 DNA sequence: TGTGCCAGCAGTTTAAGGGACAGGGGTCCTGAGACCCAGTACTTC.

The chain employs TRBV7-6 and TRBJ2-7, with D perhaps TRBD1 (6 bases). CDR1 and CDR2 from the germline V gene are SGHVS and FNYEAQ. Deletions cut 0 bases from V and 2 bases from J, with 11 bases between. The CDR3 extends over 15 amino acids. CDR3 protein: CASSLAPGVAYEQYF. The CDR3 nucleotides read TGTGCCAGCAGCTTAGCGCCAGGGGTGGCCTACGAGCAGTACTTC.

This clone occurred a few times. This rearrangement joins TRBV28 to TRBJ1-5; D not resolved. V shed 6 bases and J shed 1 base, with 4 bases lying between them. The CDR3 runs to 12 residues. Germline CDR1 reads MDHEN; CDR2 reads SYDVKM. Here the CDR3 reads CASRSSNQPQHF. CDR3 bases: TGTGCCAGCAGGAGCAGCAATCAGCCCCAGCATTTT.

The genes are TRBV14 and TRBJ2-2; tentatively, D is TRBD2 (6 bases). This CDR3 has 12 amino acids. Germline CDR1 is SGHDN and CDR2 is FVKESK. The V and J ends lost 4 bases and 8 bases respectively, with 8 bases between them. CDR3 in DNA: TGTGCCAGCAGCCCCGGACTAGGGGAGCTGTTTTTT. Translation: CASSPGLGELFF.

The chain links TRBV5-1 to TRBJ2-7; a weak D match, TRBD1 (6 bases). V was cut by 4 bases and J by 3 bases, with 17 bases left in between. Per germline, CDR1 SGHRS and CDR2 YFSETQ. The CDR3 spans 15 residues. The CDR3 spells CASSPYRVNDYEQYF. CDR3 coding DNA: TGCGCCAGCAGCCCATACAGGGTAAACGACTACGAGCAGTACTTC.

The CDR3 DNA reads as TGTGCCAGCAGGGGGGGGGCAACTAATGAAAAACTGTTTTTT. This translates into CASRGGATNEKLFF. J is TRBJ1-4 and V is TRBV2; maybe TRBD1 (5 bases). The CDR3 runs 14 residues. The germline V and J ends were trimmed by 6 bases and 0 bases, with 8 bases remaining between them. CDR1 and CDR2 from the germline V gene are SNHLY and FYNNEI. Complete variable domain (other parts from reference TRBV2 and TRBJ1-4): EPEVTQTPSHQVTQMGQEVILRCVPISNHLYFYWYRQILGQKVEFLVSFYNNEISEKSEIFDDQFSVERPDGSNFTLKIRSTKLEDSAMYFCASRGGATNEKLFFGSGTQLSVL.

The V gene is TRBV2, the J gene TRBJ2-1; 12 nucleotides line up with TRBD2. V gave up 1 base and J gave up 5 bases; unmatched junction bases: 3. Germline V gene data show CDR1 as SNHLY and CDR2 as FYNNEI. The CDR3 spans 16 residues. CDR3 amino acids: CASSEGTSGAHNEQFF. CDR3 DNA sequence: TGTGCCAGCAGTGAAGGGACTAGCGGGGCCCACAATGAGCAGTTCTTC.

The rearrangement uses TRBV2 and TRBJ2-1; D unclear. The CDR3 spans 16 residues. Germline CDR1 reads SNHLY; CDR2 reads FYNNEI. Trimming cost V 8 bases and J 3 bases, with 20 bases left between them. CDR3 region: CASDPLELGNYNEQFF. CDR3 coding DNA: TGTGCCAGCGATCCCTTGGAGCTCGGAAACTACAATGAGCAGTTCTTC.

The CDR3 loop is CAISEGQQKRTGKYF. CDR3 coding DNA: TGTGCCATCAGTGAGGGCCAGCAAAAAAGGACGGGAAAGTACTTC. The chain uses TRBV10-3 and TRBJ2-7; D may be TRBD2 (5 bases). V dropped 2 bases and J dropped 11 bases, with 22 bases sitting between them. This CDR3 region has 15 residues. Germline V CDR1 and CDR2: ENHRY, SYGVKD.

This chain joins TRBV6-1 and TRBJ1-1, with D possibly TRBD1 on 5 matching bases. The length of the CDR3 is 14 residues. Germline loops: CDR1 MNHNS, CDR2 SASEGT. V lost 5 bases, J lost 4 bases, and 14 bases lay in between. Here the CDR3 reads CASSPGYRITEAFF. CDR3 sequence (DNA): TGTGCCAGCAGTCCAGGGTACAGGATCACTGAAGCTTTCTTT.

V gene TRBV7-9 combines with J gene TRBJ2-7; TRBD1 is a possible D gene (6 bases). Trimming stripped 4 bases from V and 7 bases from J, with 26 bases between. CDR1 and CDR2 (germline): SEHNR, FQNEAQ (reference sequence). The CDR3 sequence is 17 residues long. This chain's CDR3 is CASSSDPGHRMRVEQYF. CDR3 nucleotides: TGTGCCAGCAGCTCGGATCCGGGACACCGCATGAGGGTTGAGCAGTACTTC.

This chain uses TRBV9 with TRBJ2-7; D ambiguous. The CDR3 sequence is 13 residues long. Between the trimmed V and J ends, which lost 0 bases and 2 bases, there was a span of 6 bases. Germline CDR1 reads SGDLS; CDR2 reads YYNGEE. The CDR3: CASSVAATYEQYF. For the CDR3, the DNA is TGTGCCAGCAGCGTAGCCGCGACCTACGAGCAGTACTTC.

The chain recombines TRBV14 with TRBJ1-2, with 10 positions matching TRBD1. This CDR3 is 14 amino acids long. The J segment lost 5 bases and the V segment lost 3 bases, leaving 3 bases of the junction unmatched. The germline V gene has CDR1 SGHDN and CDR2 FVKESK. For the CDR3, the DNA is TGTGCCAGCAGCCAGGGGACAGGGGAGTATGGCTACACCTTC. Its translation is CASSQGTGEYGYTF.

V usage is TRBV5-6 and J usage is TRBJ1-4, with D uncertain. The CDR3 loop spans 15 amino acids. Germline CDR1 SGHDT, CDR2 YYEEEE. The V and J ends lost 1 base and 5 bases respectively, with 12 bases between them. CDR3 protein: CASSLRSTPNEKLFF. The CDR3 DNA sequence: TGTGCCAGCAGCTTGAGGTCGACACCAAATGAAAAACTGTTTTTT.

V and J are TRBV28 and TRBJ1-2, with D perhaps TRBD1 (6 bases). Deletions cut 6 bases from V and 8 bases from J, with 16 bases between. Germline CDR1 and CDR2: MDHEN and SYDVKM. The CDR3 is 13 residues long. CDR3 in DNA: TGTGCCAGCAGGTCAGGACAGTCGAGGGGCTACACCTTC. Translation: CASRSGQSRGYTF.

The rearrangement joins TRBV25-1 to TRBJ1-4; TRBD1 is a possible D gene (6 bases). V was shortened by 6 bases and J by 5 bases, with 16 bases between the two germline ends. The CDR3 sequence is 15 residues long. Germline values: CDR1 MGHDK, CDR2 SYGVNS. The CDR3 reads CASRPDSGTNEKLFF. The CDR3, as DNA: TGTGCCAGCAGACCAGATTCCGGGACAAATGAAAAACTGTTTTTT.

The chain combines TRBV7-2 with TRBJ2-2, with 10 bases aligning to TRBD2. The CDR3 is 16 amino acids. The germline V gene encodes CDR1 SGHTA and CDR2 FQGNSA. V lost 1 base to trimming and J lost 7 bases; unmatched junction nucleotides: 6. The CDR3 nucleotides read TGTGCCAGCAGCTTAGGGCTAGCGGGAGCCGTCGGGGAGCTGTTTTTT. Residues: CASSLGLAGAVGELFF.

This chain links TRBV6-5 with TRBJ1-1; D unclear. Germline V gene lookup returns CDR1 MNHEY and CDR2 SVGAGI. The germline V and J ends were trimmed by 0 bases and 4 bases, with 9 bases remaining between them. There are 14 residues in the CDR3. The CDR3 sequence is CASSYSRRVTEAFF. The DNA for the CDR3 is TGTGCCAGCAGTTACTCGAGGAGGGTCACTGAAGCTTTCTTT.

This clone was seen just once. The chain recombines TRBV14 with TRBJ1-1, with a possible D match to TRBD1 (6 bases). CDR1 SGHDN and CDR2 FVKESK come from the germline V gene. The CDR3 is made up of 15 amino acids. Trimming stripped 4 bases from V and 1 base from J, with 13 bases between. CDR3 sequence: CASSRRGHSNTEAFF. For the CDR3, the DNA is TGTGCCAGCAGCCGAAGGGGACACTCGAACACTGAAGCTTTCTTT. Variable domain in full (rest from reference TRBV14 and TRBJ1-1): EAGVTQFPSHSVIEKGQTVTLRCDPISGHDNLYWYRRVMGKEIKFLLHFVKESKQDESGMPNNRFLAERTGGTYSTLKVQPAELEDSGVYFCASSRRGHSNTEAFFGQGTRLTVV.

This chain uses TRBV28 with TRBJ1-3; no clear D gene. CDR1 and CDR2 (germline): MDHEN, SYDVKM. V was shortened by 3 bases and J by 4 bases, with 13 bases between the two germline ends. The CDR3 has 15 amino acids. The CDR3: CASSFLGQKGNTIYF. The CDR3 DNA is TGTGCCAGCAGTTTTTTGGGCCAGAAGGGAAACACCATATATTTT.

The J gene is TRBJ2-1, the V gene TRBV7-2; D not certain. Trimming pared 2 bases from V and 0 bases from J, leaving 14 bases between. Germline V gene lookup returns CDR1 SGHTA and CDR2 FQGNSA. The CDR3 runs to 17 residues. CDR3 loop: CASSLSSTRSSYNEQFF. CDR3 DNA sequence: TGTGCCAGCAGCTTAAGCAGCACGAGGAGCTCCTACAATGAGCAGTTCTTC.

This sequence joins TRBV29-1 and TRBJ1-5; 7 nucleotides agree with TRBD1. The CDR3 length is 13 residues. V dropped 4 bases and J dropped 11; count of bases not matched to a gene: 11. Germline assignment: CDR1 SQVTM and CDR2 ANQGSEA. The CDR3 DNA reads TGCAGCGTTGCGAACCAGGGGGGTAGGGCCCAGCATTTT. Its translation is CSVANQGGRAQHF.

V gene TRBV5-1 combines with J gene TRBJ1-2; no definite D call. The CDR3 consists of 13 residues. The germline gives CDR1 SGHRS, CDR2 YFSETQ. V lost 4 bases to trimming and J lost 4 bases, with 11 bases between them. The CDR3 sequence is CASSPDGFYGYTF. Here the CDR3 DNA reads TGCGCCAGCAGCCCAGACGGGTTCTATGGCTACACCTTC.

The chain has TRBV18 and TRBJ1-4, with TRBD1 matching over 8 bases. The V gene's germline CDR1 is KGHSH and CDR2 LQKENI. The CDR3 totals 14 residues. V lost 8 bases, J lost 8 bases, and 10 bases stayed unmatched. As DNA, the CDR3 is TGTGCCAGCCACCCGACAGGGGCCCACGAAAAACTGTTTTTT. Translated: CASHPTGAHEKLFF.

J is TRBJ2-7 and V is TRBV12-5; TRBD2 agrees at 10 bases. The CDR3 is 16 residues long. Trimming took 2 bases from V and 3 from J; bases not matched to a gene: 7. CDR1 LGHNT and CDR2 FRNRAP come from the germline V gene. DNA of the CDR3: TGTGCTAGTGGTTTGCCCACTTTAGCGGGAGGCTACGAGCAGTACTTC. The encoded protein is CASGLPTLAGGYEQYF. Drawing the rest from reference TRBV12-5 and TRBJ2-7, the complete variable domain is DARVTQTPRHKVTEMGQEVTMRCQPILGHNTVFWYRQTMMQGLELLAYFRNRAPLDDSGMPKDRFSAEMPDATLATLKIQPSEPRDSAVYFCASGLPTLAGGYEQYFGPGTRLTVT.

This CDR3 reads CATSREETTGRSYEQYF. CDR3 DNA: TGTGCCACCAGCAGGGAGGAAACTACAGGGCGGTCCTACGAGCAGTACTTC. The genes are TRBV15 and TRBJ2-7, with D tentatively TRBD1 (6 bases). CDR3 length equals 17 residues. Germline V gives CDR1 LNHNV, CDR2 YYDKDF (reference sequence). The V and J ends lost 3 bases and 1 base respectively, with 19 bases between them.

The rearrangement joins TRBV10-3 to TRBJ2-3; TRBD2 is a possible D gene (5 bases). Per the germline V gene, CDR1 is ENHRY and CDR2 is SYGVKD. This CDR3 is built from 13 residues. Trimming shortened V by 7 bases and J by 2 bases, and 10 bases separated the two germline ends. Here the CDR3 DNA reads TGTGCCATCAACGACGGGATCACAGATACGCAGTATTTT. Translating gives CAINDGITDTQYF.

J is TRBJ2-3 and V is TRBV2; the D is unclear. Trimming left V 6 bases short and J 0 bases short, with 4 bases between. Germline values: CDR1 SNHLY, CDR2 FYNNEI. CDR3 length: 12 residues. The DNA for the CDR3 is TGTGCCAGCAGACAGAGCACAGATACGCAGTATTTT. Encoded protein: CASRQSTDTQYF.

The genes are TRBV4-1 and TRBJ2-5; D not resolved. The germline gives CDR1 MGHRA, CDR2 YSYEKL. V was cut by 5 bases and J by 3 bases, with 7 bases left in between. CDR3 length: 12 residues. CDR3 DNA: TGCGCCAGCAGCGCGTCAAAAGAGACCCAGTACTTC. Protein: CASSASKETQYF.

This rearrangement joins TRBV6-5 to TRBJ1-4, with a tentative D call TRBD1 (6 bases). CDR1 is MNHEY, CDR2 SVGAGI, per germline. The CDR3 extends over 16 amino acids. Trimming left V 2 bases short and J 5 bases short, with 15 bases between. CDR3 residues: CASSYGLGAENEKLFF. The CDR3 nucleotides are TGTGCCAGCAGTTACGGGTTGGGGGCGGAAAATGAAAAACTGTTTTTT.